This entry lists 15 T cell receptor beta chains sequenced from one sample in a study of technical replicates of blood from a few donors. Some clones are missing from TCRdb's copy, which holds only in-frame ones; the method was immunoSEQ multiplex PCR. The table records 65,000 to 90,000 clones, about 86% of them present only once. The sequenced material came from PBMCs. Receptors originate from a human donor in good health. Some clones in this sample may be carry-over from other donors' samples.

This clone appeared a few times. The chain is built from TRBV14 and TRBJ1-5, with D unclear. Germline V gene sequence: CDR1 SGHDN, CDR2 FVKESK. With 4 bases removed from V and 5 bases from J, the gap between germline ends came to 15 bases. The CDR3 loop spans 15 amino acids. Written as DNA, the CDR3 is TGTGCCAGCAGCCCTTCCCCGATCCGGGATCAGCCCCAGCATTTT. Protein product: CASSPSPIRDQPQHF.

The chain's CDR3 is CASSKVRGDYGYTF. The CDR3 bases are TGTGCCAGCAGTAAAGTCCGGGGAGACTATGGCTACACCTTC. The chain employs TRBV7-2 and TRBJ1-2, with D unresolved. Trimming took 6 bases from V and 3 from J, leaving 14 bases between them. This CDR3 spans 14 amino acids. Per the germline V gene, CDR1 is SGHTA and CDR2 is FQGNSA.

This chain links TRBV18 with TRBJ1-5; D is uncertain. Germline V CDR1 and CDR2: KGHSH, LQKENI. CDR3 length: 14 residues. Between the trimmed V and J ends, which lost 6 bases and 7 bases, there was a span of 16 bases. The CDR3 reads CASSQGWSWQPQHF. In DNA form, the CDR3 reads TGTGCCAGCTCCCAAGGATGGAGTTGGCAGCCCCAGCATTTT.

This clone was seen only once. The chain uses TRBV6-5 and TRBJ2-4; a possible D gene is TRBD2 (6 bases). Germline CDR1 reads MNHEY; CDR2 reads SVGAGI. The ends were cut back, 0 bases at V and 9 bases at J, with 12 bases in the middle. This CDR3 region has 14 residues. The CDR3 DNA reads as TGTGCCAGCAGTTACTCAACTAGCCAGGGCATTCAGTACTTC. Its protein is CASSYSTSQGIQYF.

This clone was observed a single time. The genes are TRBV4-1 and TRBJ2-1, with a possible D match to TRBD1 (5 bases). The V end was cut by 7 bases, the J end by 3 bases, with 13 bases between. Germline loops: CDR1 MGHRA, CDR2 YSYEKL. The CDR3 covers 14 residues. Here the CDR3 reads CASKTAKHYNEQFF. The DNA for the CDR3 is TGCGCCAGCAAGACAGCGAAACACTACAATGAGCAGTTCTTC.

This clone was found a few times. CDR3 residues: CASSQGTGVGGYTF. The CDR3 DNA reads as TGCGCCAGCAGCCAGGGGACAGGGGTTGGTGGCTACACCTTC. This chain uses TRBV4-1 with TRBJ1-2; 10 bases map to TRBD1. This CDR3 has 14 residues. The germline V gene has CDR1 MGHRA and CDR2 YSYEKL. Germline trimming cut 3 bases from V and 7 bases from J; bases unmatched to any gene: 5.

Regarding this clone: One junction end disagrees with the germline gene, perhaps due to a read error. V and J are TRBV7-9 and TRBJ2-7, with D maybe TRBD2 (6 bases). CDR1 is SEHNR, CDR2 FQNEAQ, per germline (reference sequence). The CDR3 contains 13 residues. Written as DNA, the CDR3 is TGTGCCAGCAGCTTTGACAACGGCGGGACTTATGGGTTC. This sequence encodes CASSFDNGGTYGF.

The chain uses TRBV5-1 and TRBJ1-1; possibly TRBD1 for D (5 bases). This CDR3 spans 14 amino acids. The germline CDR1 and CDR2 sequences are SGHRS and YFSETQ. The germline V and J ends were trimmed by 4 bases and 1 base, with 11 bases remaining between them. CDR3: CASSRTGENTEAFF. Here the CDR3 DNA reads TGCGCCAGCAGCCGTACAGGTGAGAACACTGAAGCTTTCTTT.

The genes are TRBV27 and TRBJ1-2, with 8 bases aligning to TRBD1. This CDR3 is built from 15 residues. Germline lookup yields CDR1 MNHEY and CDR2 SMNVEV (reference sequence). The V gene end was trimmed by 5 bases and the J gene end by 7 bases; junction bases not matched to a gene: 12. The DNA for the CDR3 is TGTGCCAGCAGTCCCCGACAGGGGAGGGTCGGTGGCTACACCTTC. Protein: CASSPRQGRVGGYTF.

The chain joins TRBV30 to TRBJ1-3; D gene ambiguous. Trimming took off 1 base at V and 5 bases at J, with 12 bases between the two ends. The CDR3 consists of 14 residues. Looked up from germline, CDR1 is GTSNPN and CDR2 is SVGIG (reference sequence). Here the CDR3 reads CAWSGGSFRNTIYF. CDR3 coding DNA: TGTGCCTGGAGTGGCGGCTCTTTTAGAAACACCATATATTTT. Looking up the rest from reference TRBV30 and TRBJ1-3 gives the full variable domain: SQTIHQWPATLVQPVGSPLSLECTVEGTSNPNLYWYRQAAGRGLQLLFYSVGIGQISSEVPQNLSASRPQDRQFILSSKKLLLSDSGFYLCAWSGGSFRNTIYFGEGSWLTVV.

The CDR3 region has the DNA TGTGCCAGCAGCCCAGGGCCCACTAGCAATCAGCCCCAGCATTTT. This encodes CASSPGPTSNQPQHF. The chain uses TRBV7-9 and TRBJ1-5; D is possibly TRBD1 (5 bases). V was pared by 5 bases and J by 0 bases, with 11 bases between. Germline values: CDR1 SEHNR, CDR2 FQNEAQ (reference sequence). CDR3 length: 15 amino acids.

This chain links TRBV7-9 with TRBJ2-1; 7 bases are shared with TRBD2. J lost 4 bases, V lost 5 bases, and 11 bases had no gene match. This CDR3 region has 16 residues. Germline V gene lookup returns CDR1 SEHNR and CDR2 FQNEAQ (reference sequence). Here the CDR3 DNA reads TGTGCCAGCAGCCCTCCGGGCCTAGCGGTATACAATGAGCAGTTCTTC. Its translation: CASSPPGLAVYNEQFF.

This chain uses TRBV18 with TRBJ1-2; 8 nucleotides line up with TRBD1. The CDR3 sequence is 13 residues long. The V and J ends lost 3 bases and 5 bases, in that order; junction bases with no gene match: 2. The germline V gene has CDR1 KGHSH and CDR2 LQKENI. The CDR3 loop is CASSPGQEYGYTF. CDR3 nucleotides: TGTGCCAGCTCACCGGGACAGGAGTATGGCTACACCTTC.

CDR3 in amino acids: CAITQGRLNTEAFF. CDR3 nucleotides: TGTGCCATCACACAGGGGAGGCTGAACACTGAAGCTTTCTTT. The rearrangement uses TRBV2 and TRBJ1-1; 7 positions agree with TRBD1. The V and J ends lost 10 bases and 0 bases, in that order; junction bases with no gene match: 8. This CDR3 region has 14 residues. From germline, CDR1 is SNHLY and CDR2 FYNNEI. The full variable domain, its missing parts supplied by reference TRBV2 and TRBJ1-1, is EPEVTQTPSHQVTQMGQEVILRCVPISNHLYFYWYRQILGQKVEFLVSFYNNEISEKSEIFDDQFSVERPDGSNFTLKIRSTKLEDSAMYFCAITQGRLNTEAFFGQGTRLTVV.

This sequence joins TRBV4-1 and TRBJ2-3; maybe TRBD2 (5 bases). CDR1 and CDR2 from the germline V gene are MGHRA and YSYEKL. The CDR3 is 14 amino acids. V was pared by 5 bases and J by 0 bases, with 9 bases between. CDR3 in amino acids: CASSWETSTDTQYF. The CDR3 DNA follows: TGCGCCAGCAGCTGGGAGACTAGCACAGATACGCAGTATTTT.